The 30 T cell receptor beta chains below were found in one sample sequenced in a study of T cell repertoires in cytomegalovirus infection. The antigens these receptors bind are not known. In TCRdb, the reads were re-called with MiXCR into one record per CDR3 protein. This sample has about 340,000 distinct CDR3 sequences, with 25% to 30% found just once. The sample here was cultured PBMCs, taken from culture after CMV antigen stimulation. The receptors were gathered from a human donor in good health (CMV status not recorded). Some clones in this sample may be carry-over from other donors' samples.

This sequence joins TRBV12-3 or TRBV12-4 and TRBJ2-7; TRBD2 might be the D (5 bases). The V gene lost 5 bases and the J gene lost 5 bases, with 13 bases spanning the gap. The CDR3 length is 13 residues. CDR3 in DNA: TGTGCCAGCAGTCCTCTCGCGGGTGACGAGCAGTACTTC. Its protein product is CASSPLAGDEQYF.

This chain uses TRBV7-2 with TRBJ1-4; tentatively, D is TRBD1 (6 bases). Germline V gene data show CDR1 as SGHTA and CDR2 as FQGNSA. Trimming removed 2 bases at V and 4 bases at J, with 11 bases between. The CDR3 contains 15 residues. The CDR3 nucleotides are TGTGCCAGCAGCTTACCCGGGACATATAATGAAAAACTGTTTTTT. As protein: CASSLPGTYNEKLFF.

The chain recombines TRBV12-3 or TRBV12-4 with TRBJ2-1, with D tentatively TRBD1 or TRBD2 (5 bases each). The CDR3 totals 15 residues. Trimming cost V 6 bases and J 0 bases, with 12 bases left between them. CDR3 protein: CASRSGLSSYNEQFF. CDR3 nucleotides: TGTGCCAGCAGGTCGGGGCTGAGCTCCTACAATGAGCAGTTCTTC.

The rearrangement links TRBV5-1 to TRBJ1-1; tentatively, D is TRBD1 (6 bases). The V end was cut by 0 bases, the J end by 8 bases, with 14 bases between. This CDR3 contains 14 residues. Germline V gene sequence: CDR1 SGHRS, CDR2 YFSETQ. The CDR3 DNA reads TGCGCCAGCAGCTTGGCAGTTGAAGGACAGGAAGCTTTCTTT. It yields the protein CASSLAVEGQEAFF.

The V call is TRBV6-8, the J call TRBJ2-1; perhaps TRBD1 as D (8 bases). The V gene's germline CDR1 is MNHGY and CDR2 SAAAGT. The V end was cut by 7 bases, the J end by 4 bases, with 20 bases between. The CDR3 has 16 residues. The chain's CDR3 is CASINRGGPVYNEQFF. CDR3 DNA: TGTGCCAGCATCAACAGGGGGGGCCCAGTTTACAATGAGCAGTTCTTC.

The rearrangement uses TRBV29-1 and TRBJ1-1; 8 bases align to TRBD1. This CDR3 contains 11 residues. CDR1 is SQVTM and CDR2 is ANQGSEA in the germline V gene. V lost 5 bases to trimming and J lost 9 bases; unmatched junction nucleotides: 5. The CDR3 protein is CSVLDREKAFF. DNA for the CDR3: TGCAGCGTTCTGGACAGGGAGAAAGCTTTCTTT.

The chain is built from TRBV19 and TRBJ1-6; 8 bases are a match to TRBD1. There are 16 residues in the CDR3. From germline, CDR1 is LNHDA and CDR2 SQIVND (reference sequence). Germline trimming cut 7 bases from V and 2 bases from J; bases unmatched to any gene: 7. The CDR3 DNA reads TGTGCCAGTAACGCGGACAGGGAGCCCTATAATTCACCCCTCCACTTT. It yields the protein CASNADREPYNSPLHF.

CDR3 region: CASSGLAGGEFF. The CDR3 DNA reads TGTGCCAGCAGCGGACTAGCGGGGGGTGAGTTCTTC. V is TRBV6-2 or TRBV6-3 and J is TRBJ2-1; TRBD2 aligns across 14 bases. After removal of 6 bases from V and 14 bases from J, the junction contained 3 bases not matched to a gene. This CDR3 has 12 amino acids. The germline V gene has CDR1 MNHEY and CDR2 SVGEGT.

This sequence joins TRBV19 and TRBJ1-1; a possible D gene is TRBD1 (5 bases). Trimming took 7 bases from V and 4 from J, leaving 16 bases between them. Germline CDR1 LNHDA, CDR2 SQIVND (reference sequence). This CDR3 comprises 14 residues. CDR3 loop: CASIQGTGVTEAFF. CDR3 bases: TGTGCCAGTATCCAGGGCACAGGTGTCACTGAAGCTTTCTTT.

This clonotype was counted a few times. V gene TRBV7-6 combines with J gene TRBJ2-7; no reliable D call. Germline V gives CDR1 SGHVS, CDR2 FNYEAQ. The CDR3 extends over 15 amino acids. Trimming took off 1 base at V and 2 bases at J, with 12 bases between the two ends. CDR3 protein: CASSLDAEGTYEQYF. In nucleotides, the CDR3 is TGTGCCAGCAGCTTAGACGCAGAAGGCACCTACGAGCAGTACTTC.

This clonotype was counted between two and nine times. V and J are TRBV12-3 or TRBV12-4 and TRBJ2-1; 16 bases line up with TRBD2. After removal of 6 bases from V and 7 bases from J, the junction contained 3 bases not matched to a gene. The CDR3 loop spans 15 amino acids. CDR3 loop: CASRGLAGGRNEQFF. CDR3 DNA sequence: TGTGCCAGCAGGGGACTAGCGGGAGGGCGGAATGAGCAGTTCTTC.

The chain carries TRBV4-1 and TRBJ2-1; 9 nucleotides align to TRBD2. V trimming: 1 base; J trimming: 9 bases; junction bases outside the gene matches: 7. CDR3 length equals 15 residues. The germline V gene encodes CDR1 MGHRA and CDR2 YSYEKL. Here the CDR3 DNA reads TGCGCCAGCAGCCAAGGGTGGCGGGAGGGAACTGAGCAGTTCTTC. It encodes CASSQGWREGTEQFF.

The V and J genes are TRBV30 and TRBJ1-3; TRBD1 matches 9 bases. The CDR3 covers 13 residues. V trimming: 5 bases; J trimming: 2 bases; junction bases outside the gene matches: 1. Germline assignment: CDR1 GTSNPN and CDR2 SVGIG (reference sequence). CDR3 in amino acids: CAWRQGAGNTIYF. The CDR3 nucleotides are TGTGCCTGGCGACAGGGGGCTGGAAACACCATATATTTT.

Ten or more counts support this clonotype. The V and J genes are TRBV12-3 or TRBV12-4 and TRBJ1-5; 10 positions match TRBD1. V shed 5 bases, J shed 6 bases, and the junction held 7 bases outside the gene matches. This CDR3 is 15 amino acids long. The CDR3 sequence is CASSDSGTGVQPQHF. The CDR3, as DNA: TGTGCCAGCAGTGATTCCGGGACAGGGGTTCAGCCCCAGCATTTT.

The J gene is TRBJ1-6, the V gene TRBV19, with D perhaps TRBD1 (6 bases). Germline CDR1 reads LNHDA; CDR2 reads SQIVND (reference sequence). Trimming shortened V by 6 bases and J by 7 bases, and 16 bases separated the two germline ends. The CDR3 has 15 amino acids. For the CDR3, the DNA is TGTGCCAGTAGCCCCCGAGGGGGTTTAAATTCACCCCTCCACTTT. The encoded protein is CASSPRGGLNSPLHF.

V and J are TRBV7-2 and TRBJ2-7; tentative D call: TRBD1 (5 bases). Germline CDR1 and CDR2: SGHTA and FQGNSA. V shed 5 bases and J shed 3 bases, with 11 bases lying between them. The CDR3 runs 13 residues. The CDR3 DNA is TGTGCCAGCAGCCCAGAGCAGGGCTACGAGCAGTACTTC. This gives the protein CASSPEQGYEQYF.

Ten or more counts support this clonotype. The gene calls are TRBV7-6 and TRBJ2-5, with D maybe TRBD2 (6 bases). The CDR3 contains 13 residues. V lost 4 bases, J lost 3 bases, and 9 bases lay in between. Germline-derived CDR1 and CDR2 are SGHVS and FNYEAQ. CDR3 loop: CASSSGSKETQYF. For the CDR3, the DNA is TGTGCCAGCAGCTCCGGGAGCAAAGAGACCCAGTACTTC. Combining the CDR3 with reference TRBV7-6 and TRBJ2-5 gives the whole variable domain GAGVSQSPRYKVTKRGQDVALRCDPISGHVSLYWYRQALGQGPEFLTYFNYEAQQDKSGLPNDRFSAERPEGSISTLTIQRTEQRDSAMYRCASSSGSKETQYFGPGTRLLVL.

The DNA for the CDR3 is TGTGCCAGCAGCCCGGGGCTAGCGAGGGGGGTCCGTGAGCAGTTCTTC. Its protein is CASSPGLARGVREQFF. The chain is built from TRBV11-2 and TRBJ2-1; D may correspond to TRBD1 or TRBD2 (6 bases each). V gave up 5 bases and J gave up 9 bases, with 23 bases separating them. The CDR3 is 16 residues long. Germline V gives CDR1 SGHAT, CDR2 FQNNGV.

This clonotype was counted only a few times. The chain couples TRBV6-5 to TRBJ2-7; D could derive from TRBD1 or TRBD2 (6 bases each). This CDR3 has 12 amino acids. Per the germline V gene, CDR1 is MNHEY and CDR2 is SVGAGI. Trimming pared 5 bases from V and 2 bases from J, leaving 7 bases between. The CDR3 DNA reads TGTGCCAGCAGTAGGGGGGCCTACGAGCAGTACTTC. It specifies CASSRGAYEQYF.

V and J are TRBV7-6 and TRBJ2-3; D not certain. The CDR3 extends over 13 amino acids. Trimming cost V 5 bases and J 9 bases, with 15 bases left between them. The germline V gene has CDR1 SGHVS and CDR2 FNYEAQ. CDR3 nucleotides: TGTGCCAGCAGCCCCCGAGCAGACTCGACGCAGTATTTT. It is translated as CASSPRADSTQYF.

V gene TRBV7-9 combines with J gene TRBJ1-4; D might be TRBD1 (6 bases). CDR3 length equals 17 residues. Trimming pared 4 bases from V and 8 bases from J, leaving 23 bases between. Looked up from germline, CDR1 is SEHNR and CDR2 is FQNEAQ (reference sequence). CDR3 sequence: CASSYPLRGGVGEKLFF. CDR3 bases: TGTGCCAGCAGCTACCCGCTGAGAGGGGGAGTTGGAGAAAAACTGTTTTTT. Full variable domain (outside the CDR3, taken from reference TRBV7-9 and TRBJ1-4): DTGVSQNPRHKITKRGQNVTFRCDPISEHNRLYWYRQTLGQGPEFLTYFQNEAQLEKSRLLSDRFSAERPKGSFSTLEIQRTEQGDSAMYLCASSYPLRGGVGEKLFFGSGTQLSVL.

The J gene is TRBJ2-1, the V gene TRBV19; 8 bases are shared with TRBD1. CDR3 length: 15 amino acids. With 0 bases clipped from V and 8 bases from J, the junction kept 6 bases outside the gene matches. Germline assignment: CDR1 LNHDA and CDR2 SQIVND (reference sequence). This CDR3 is CASSIETGAVDEQFF. The CDR3 DNA is TGTGCCAGTAGTATAGAGACAGGGGCCGTGGATGAGCAGTTCTTC.

The genes are TRBV4-2 and TRBJ2-1; TRBD2 matches 9 bases. Looked up from germline, CDR1 is LGHNA and CDR2 is YNFKEQ. Germline trimming cut 2 bases from V and 7 bases from J; bases unmatched to any gene: 9. The CDR3 runs 16 residues. The CDR3 is CASSQPGLAGANEQFF. CDR3 bases: TGTGCCAGCAGCCAACCGGGATTAGCGGGAGCGAATGAGCAGTTCTTC.

The chain recombines TRBV4-2 with TRBJ2-5; 8 positions agree with TRBD2. V gave up 0 bases and J gave up 6 bases; unmatched junction bases: 9. This CDR3 has 16 amino acids. CDR1 LGHNA and CDR2 YNFKEQ come from the germline V gene. The CDR3 DNA follows: TGTGCCAGCAGCCAAGAGCGAGCGGGAGTCGCCAAGACCCAGTACTTC. This codes for CASSQERAGVAKTQYF.

CDR3 nucleotides: TGTGCCAGCAGTTACTCCCTCGCAGGGGCGAATGCAGAAGATACGCAGTATTTT. The encoded protein is CASSYSLAGANAEDTQYF. This chain joins TRBV6-5 and TRBJ2-3; D may be TRBD1 (6 bases). Germline values: CDR1 MNHEY, CDR2 SVGAGI. This CDR3 comprises 18 residues. V shed 0 bases and J shed 5 bases, with 21 bases lying between them.

The CDR3 nucleotides are TGTGCCAGCAGCTTACAGGGGTCCTACAATGAGCAGTTCTTC. It translates to CASSLQGSYNEQFF. The J gene is TRBJ2-1, the V gene TRBV7-9; tentatively, D is TRBD1 (6 bases). CDR3 length: 14 amino acids. Per germline, CDR1 SEHNR and CDR2 FQNEAQ (reference sequence). V lost 2 bases, J lost 1 base, and 6 bases lay in between.

Points on this clonotype: The CDR3 carries no conserved terminal phenylalanine or tryptophan, so it likely arises from a read error. The chain has TRBV6-5 and TRBJ1-5; no clear D gene. CDR1 and CDR2 from the germline V gene are MNHEY and SVGAGI. Deletions cut 4 bases from V and 6 bases from J, with 4 bases between. CDR3 size: 11 residues. In DNA form, the CDR3 reads TGTGCCAGCAGTTGGGGTCAGCCCCAGCATGGT. Translation gives CASSWGQPQHG.

V gene TRBV2 combines with J gene TRBJ1-4; D is unclear. The V gene lost 6 bases and the J gene lost 6 bases, with 14 bases spanning the gap. The CDR3 consists of 14 residues. CDR1 SNHLY and CDR2 FYNNEI come from the germline V gene. CDR3: CASSLDVGDEKLFF. In nucleotides, the CDR3 is TGTGCCAGCAGCCTGGACGTGGGAGATGAAAAACTGTTTTTT.

The chain carries TRBV28 and TRBJ2-3; D perhaps matches TRBD2 (5 bases). The CDR3 sequence is 15 residues long. Germline-derived CDR1 and CDR2 are MDHEN and SYDVKM. V lost 7 bases and J lost 0, with 14 bases in between. The CDR3 coding sequence is TGTGCCAGCACCATCCGAGGGATGAGCACAGATACGCAGTATTTT. Translated: CASTIRGMSTDTQYF.

This clonotype was recorded many times. The gene calls are TRBV7-2 and TRBJ2-7; D unresolved. This CDR3 is 15 amino acids long. Germline V gene data show CDR1 as SGHTA and CDR2 as FQGNSA. Trimming pared 1 base from V and 3 bases from J, leaving 13 bases between. The DNA of the CDR3 is TGTGCCAGCAGCTTAGGAGGAAGGGTACGCTACGAGCAGTACTTC. This sequence encodes CASSLGGRVRYEQYF.